Sequencing of this TCR beta chain was carried out in a study of OX40 agonist ivuxolimab in advanced cancers. A note on the overall study: The costimulatory receptor OX40 (CD134) was targeted by ivuxolimab, a fully human IgG2 agonistic monoclonal antibody. Patients were allowed to have had prior anti-PD-1, anti-PD-L1 or anti-CTLA-4 therapy, and roughly 40% of the dose-escalation patients had been treated with checkpoint inhibitors. Peripheral TCRbeta sequencing aimed to test whether ivuxolimab altered TCR sequence diversity and caused clonal T-cell expansion. Three dose-escalation patients achieved partial responses, one with hepatocellular carcinoma and two with cutaneous melanoma. Among the approximately 50 dose-escalation patients, roughly 20 had hepatocellular carcinoma, about 15 melanoma, 9 renal cell carcinoma and 9 head and neck cancer. In the dose-escalation cohort, approximately 82% of patients were male, and the mean age was approximately 60 years, with a range of about 23 to 90. Intravenous ivuxolimab was administered to patients every 2 weeks at six dose levels: 0.01, 0.1, 0.3, 1.5, 3 and 10 mg/kg. The paper describes the monotherapy dose-escalation part (N of about 54 patients) of the phase I trial of ivuxolimab. Broad study findings and their caveats: Clonal expansion of both CD4+ and CD8+ blood T cells was observed from baseline to week 6 at doses 0.1 to 3.0 mg/kg. Low levels of normalized T-cell clonal expansion were also seen in some patients who did not respond. In the 0.1-3.0 mg/kg groups, partial responders had among the lowest normalized peripheral clonal expansion, particularly in CD8+ T cells. Which antigens the clonally expanded peripheral T cells were specific for was not determined. On average, CD8+ T cells showed more expanded clones than CD4+ T cells after ivuxolimab.

This clone was observed a few times. The specificity of this receptor is unknown. Per-base quality was not reported, and no clone a single base away is much larger than it. For sequencing of the TCRbeta CDR3 region, genomic DNA was extracted from the sorted cells. The immunoSEQ Assay was used to sequence the TCRbeta CDR3 regions. TCRdb mirrors the immuneACCESS table, restricted to in-frame sequences. Some clones are absent from its copies; in checked studies, under half trace to an unresolved V gene, and the reason for the others is unknown. Here the sample has about 76,000 clones; over 75% occur a single time. The ten largest account for about 7% of the sample. From the cysteine through the phenylalanine, the CDR3 covers 14 amino acids. The only DNA kept is the CDR3, 42 bases in frame from the first base. In the germline V gene, CDR1 corresponds to SQVTM and CDR2 to ANQGSEA. The germline V and J ends show losses of 7 bases and 4 bases respectively, and no gene match explains 6 bases of the junction.

Patients with a history of autoimmune disease or receiving systemic immunosuppression were excluded from the trial. In every dose cohort, peripheral blood was drawn for TCR sequencing at baseline, cycle 4 day 1, and cycle 7 day 1. The samples were taken from a phase I, first-in-human, multicenter, open-label dose-escalation trial of ivuxolimab. The trial enrolled adults with locally advanced or metastatic head and neck squamous cell, hepatocellular, melanoma or renal cell carcinoma. CD4+ and CD8+ T cells were sorted separately from peripheral blood before TCR sequencing. The chain is made from TRBV29-1 and TRBJ2-2; 10 bases in between match TRBD1. This sequence originates from an adult with an advanced solid tumor such as melanoma, head and neck, liver or kidney cancer. The material was CD4+ or CD8+ T cells sorted from blood, obtained in a trial of the OX40 agonist ivuxolimab. The CDR3 protein is CSGRTGGITGELFF. DNA sequence: TGCAGCGGACGGACAGGGGGAATCACCGGGGAGCTGTTTTTT.